The TCR beta chain described here comes from a study of beta chain features in type 1 diabetes. This clone has only a few counts. This CDR3 contains 15 residues. V was trimmed by 4 bases and J by 2 bases, leaving 16 bases between them. Germline CDR1 reads SGHRS; CDR2 reads YFSETQ. Every bit of the isolated RNA underwent reverse transcription, so sequencing read expressed TCRB transcripts. This table comes from immunoSEQ multiplex PCR, and its TCRdb copy is limited to in-frame clones, with some not included. This sample has 860,000 or so clones, with about a sixth found just once. V is TRBV5-1 and J is TRBJ2-7; D gene ambiguous. Sequenced: naive CD4+ T cells from blood. This receptor was taken from a young woman in good health. The CDR3 DNA reads TGCGCCAGCAGCCCCCCAAGCGTGCCAACCTACGAGCAGTACTTC. It yields the protein CASSPPSVPTYEQYF.